The 20 T cell receptor beta chains below all came from one sample that was sequenced in a study of cytomegalovirus exposure and HLA in healthy donors (dated by TCRdb to 2016 to 2017). Library construction relied on the immunoSEQ multiplex PCR assay. The multiplex PCR relied on a mix of 60 forward primers for TCR Vbeta segments and 13 reverse primers for TCR Jbeta segments. TCRdb stores this immuneACCESS table with in-frame sequences only. Part of the clones is absent; in the studies checked, under half of the shortfall reflects unresolved V genes, and no reason is known for the rest. This sample is represented by approximately 170,000 clones; around 67% of them were singletons. Less than 4% of the sample belongs to the ten largest clones. The sequenced sample consisted of PBMCs. Receptors were obtained from a woman under 40 in good health and CMV-seropositive.

The CDR3 sequence: CASSLNGNTEAFF. The CDR3 DNA reads TGTGCCAGCAGCTTAAACGGGAACACTGAAGCTTTCTTT. V usage is TRBV11-1 and J usage is TRBJ1-1; D not certain. Germline-derived CDR1 and CDR2 are SGHAT and FQDESV (reference sequence). V lost 2 bases to trimming and J lost 1 base, with 5 bases between them. CDR3 size: 13 residues. Complete variable domain (other parts from reference TRBV11-1 and TRBJ1-1): EAEVAQSPRYKITEKSQAVAFWCDPISGHATLYWYRQILGQGPELLVQFQDESVVDDSQLPKDRFSAERLKGVDSTLKIQPAELGDSAMYLCASSLNGNTEAFFGQGTRLTVV.

As regards this clone: The junction shows a germline mismatch at one end, possibly a read error. The chain joins TRBV27 to TRBJ1-2, with 9 bases matching TRBD1. The CDR3 runs 16 residues. Germline assignment: CDR1 MNHEY and CDR2 SMNVEV (reference sequence). In nucleotides, the CDR3 is TGTGCCAGCATATCTCTAAGGGGACAGGGTAACTATGGCCACACCTTC. The encoded protein is CASISLRGQGNYGHTF.

The chain links TRBV10-1 to TRBJ1-1; 7 bases fit TRBD1. With V trimmed by 10 bases and J by 0 bases, 5 bases remained unmatched. The CDR3 extends over 13 amino acids. Germline CDR1 and CDR2: WNHNN and SYGVQD (reference sequence). CDR3 sequence (DNA): TGCGCCACCAGACAGGGACTGAACACTGAAGCTTTCTTT. Translation gives CATRQGLNTEAFF.

This clone was observed a handful of times. This chain links TRBV11-2 with TRBJ2-7; D gene uncertain. V shed 2 bases and J shed 3 bases, with 11 bases lying between them. Germline loops: CDR1 SGHAT, CDR2 FQNNGV. This CDR3 is built from 14 residues. CDR3: CASSLRPAIYEQYF. Here the CDR3 DNA reads TGTGCCAGCAGCTTACGTCCCGCGATCTACGAGCAGTACTTC.

This chain links TRBV6-1 with TRBJ1-2; 9 positions match TRBD1. Germline trimming cut 2 bases from V and 14 bases from J; bases unmatched to any gene: 18. Germline CDR1 MNHNS, CDR2 SASEGT. The CDR3 consists of 16 residues. CDR3 residues: CASSESLGGQGKDWTF. CDR3 coding DNA: TGTGCCAGCAGTGAAAGTCTCGGGGGACAGGGAAAAGATTGGACCTTC.

The chain recombines TRBV7-8 with TRBJ2-4; D may be TRBD1 (5 bases). The CDR3 sequence is 16 residues long. Germline V CDR1 and CDR2: SGHVS, FQNEAQ. Trimming took 4 bases from V and 6 from J, leaving 19 bases between them. The CDR3 spells CASSSPGQFAGNIQYF. As DNA, the CDR3 is TGTGCCAGCAGCTCCCCAGGGCAGTTTGCAGGAAACATTCAGTACTTC.

This clone occurred once. The rearrangement links TRBV4-2 to TRBJ2-7, with 13 bases fitting TRBD2. Losses at the gene ends were 3 bases for V and 4 bases for J; bases not matched to a gene: 3. The CDR3 has 15 residues. The V gene's germline CDR1 is LGHNA and CDR2 YNFKEQ. The CDR3 DNA sequence: TGTGCCAGCAGCCAGGGGACTAGCGGGGAGTACGAGCAGTACTTC. It yields the protein CASSQGTSGEYEQYF.

The chain joins TRBV27 to TRBJ2-7; D is perhaps TRBD2 (6 bases). V was clipped by 5 bases and J by 0 bases, with 14 bases between them. Germline lookup yields CDR1 MNHEY and CDR2 SMNVEV (reference sequence). CDR3 length equals 15 residues. The CDR3 sequence is CASSPLARSSYEQYF. The CDR3 DNA reads TGTGCCAGCAGTCCCCTAGCGCGAAGCTCCTACGAGCAGTACTTC.

As to this clone: At one boundary the junction diverges from the germline segment, which might be a read error. The chain couples TRBV7-7 to TRBJ2-3, with TRBD2 as a possible D gene (6 bases). Looked up from germline, CDR1 is SSHAT and CDR2 is FNYEAQ (reference sequence). This CDR3 is built from 15 residues. This chain's CDR3 is CASSPEGRGSDTQYF. Here the CDR3 DNA reads TGTGCTAGCAGCCCGGAGGGACGGGGATCAGATACGCAGTATTTT.

The count of this clone is one. This chain connects TRBV5-1 to TRBJ2-7, with D unclear. The V end lost 5 bases, the J end lost 2 bases, and 14 bases lay between the germline ends. CDR3 size: 14 residues. Germline V gene data show CDR1 as SGHRS and CDR2 as YFSETQ. CDR3 residues: CASSYTQKPYEQYF. The DNA of the CDR3 is TGCGCCAGCAGTTATACACAAAAACCCTACGAGCAGTACTTC. Looking up the rest from reference TRBV5-1 and TRBJ2-7 gives the full variable domain: KAGVTQTPRYLIKTRGQQVTLSCSPISGHRSVSWYQQTPGQGLQFLFEYFSETQRNKGNFPGRFSGRQFSNSRSEMNVSTLELGDSALYLCASSYTQKPYEQYFGPGTRLTVT.

The genes are TRBV5-4 and TRBJ1-4; 8 bases match TRBD1. Trimming at V came to 4 bases and at J to 8 bases, leaving 4 bases not matched to a gene. Germline CDR1 and CDR2: SGHNT and YYREEE (reference sequence). This CDR3 contains 13 residues. CDR3 DNA: TGTGCCAGCAGCCCCGACAGGGGCGAAAAACTGTTTTTT. It yields the protein CASSPDRGEKLFF. Full variable domain (remainder filled in from reference TRBV5-4 and TRBJ1-4): ETGVTQSPTHLIKTRGQQVTLRCSSQSGHNTVSWYQQALGQGPQFIFQYYREEENGRGNFPPRFSGLQFPNYSSELNVNALELDDSALYLCASSPDRGEKLFFGSGTQLSVL.

The chain recombines TRBV27 with TRBJ2-7; 8 bases are shared with TRBD1. The CDR3 totals 19 residues. Germline V gene data show CDR1 as MNHEY and CDR2 as SMNVEV (reference sequence). V lost 5 bases and J lost 6; bases outside the gene matches: 24. CDR3 nucleotides: TGTGCCAGCAGTCCAGGACAGGGTAAGGGCCTATTTCGATCTGTCGAGCAGTACTTC. It specifies CASSPGQGKGLFRSVEQYF.

This sequence joins TRBV28 and TRBJ2-7, with TRBD1 matching 8 bases. Germline CDR1 MDHEN, CDR2 SYDVKM. The CDR3 loop spans 14 amino acids. Germline trimming cut 11 bases from V and 4 bases from J; bases unmatched to any gene: 13. The CDR3 is CAHSPGTGAYEQYF. The CDR3 bases are TGTGCCCATAGTCCCGGGACAGGAGCATACGAGCAGTACTTC.

The chain is built from TRBV19 and TRBJ1-1; no firm D call. The length of the CDR3 is 13 residues. Germline V lookup: CDR1 LNHDA, CDR2 SQIVND (reference sequence). V lost 8 bases, J lost 0 bases, and 10 bases lay in between. The CDR3 loop reads CASSTDMNTEAFF. In DNA, the CDR3 is TGTGCCAGTTCCACAGACATGAACACTGAAGCTTTCTTT.

The chain links TRBV28 to TRBJ2-7; tentative D call: TRBD1 (6 bases). Trimming pared 5 bases from V and 3 bases from J, leaving 20 bases between. The CDR3 is 16 residues long. Germline V lookup: CDR1 MDHEN, CDR2 SYDVKM. CDR3 in amino acids: CASSTGTWDWGYEQYF. The CDR3 region has the DNA TGTGCCAGCAGTACCGGGACATGGGATTGGGGCTACGAGCAGTACTTC. The variable domain in full, completed from reference TRBV28 and TRBJ2-7, reads DVKVTQSSRYLVKRTGEKVFLECVQDMDHENMFWYRQDPGLGLRLIYFSYDVKMKEKGDIPEGYSVSREKKERFSLILESASTNQTSMYLCASSTGTWDWGYEQYFGPGTRLTVT.

This clone turned up a few times. The V gene is TRBV6-1, the J gene TRBJ1-4, with TRBD1 matching 7 bases. The CDR3 runs to 13 residues. The germline V gene encodes CDR1 MNHNS and CDR2 SASEGT. The V segment lost 10 bases and the J segment 4 bases; nucleotides outside the gene matches: 6. The CDR3 protein is CATSTGFNEKLFF. CDR3 coding DNA: TGTGCCACATCGACAGGGTTTAATGAAAAACTGTTTTTT.

This rearrangement joins TRBV5-1 to TRBJ1-3; no firm D call. Germline values: CDR1 SGHRS, CDR2 YFSETQ. CDR3 length equals 14 residues. The V gene lost 3 bases and the J gene lost 5 bases, with 12 bases spanning the gap. Written as DNA, the CDR3 is TGCGCCAGCAGCTCGGGAGACATTCGAAACACCATATATTTT. Residues: CASSSGDIRNTIYF. Supplemented by reference TRBV5-1 and TRBJ1-3, the full variable domain reads KAGVTQTPRYLIKTRGQQVTLSCSPISGHRSVSWYQQTPGQGLQFLFEYFSETQRNKGNFPGRFSGRQFSNSRSEMNVSTLELGDSALYLCASSSGDIRNTIYFGEGSWLTVV.

This clone was recorded only once. The V call is TRBV28, the J call TRBJ2-7, with a possible D match to TRBD2 (5 bases). CDR1 is MDHEN and CDR2 is SYDVKM in the germline V gene. V was trimmed by 5 bases and J by 0 bases, leaving 14 bases between them. This CDR3 is built from 15 residues. In nucleotides, the CDR3 is TGTGCCAGCAGTCCCTTCGGGGAAGGCTCCTACGAGCAGTACTTC. This codes for CASSPFGEGSYEQYF.

The chain combines TRBV28 with TRBJ2-7; TRBD1 matches at 11 bases. Looked up from germline, CDR1 is MDHEN and CDR2 is SYDVKM. The V gene end was trimmed by 5 bases and the J gene end by 5 bases; junction bases not matched to a gene: 11. The CDR3 has 16 residues. DNA of the CDR3: TGTGCCAGCAGTCGATCCGGGACAGGGGGTTTCCACGAGCAGTACTTC. This translates into CASSRSGTGGFHEQYF.

The V call is TRBV7-6, the J call TRBJ2-1, with D perhaps TRBD2 (6 bases). Germline V gene data show CDR1 as SGHVS and CDR2 as FNYEAQ. The CDR3 has 17 residues. Trimming shortened V by 4 bases and J by 6 bases, and 22 bases separated the two germline ends. The CDR3 protein is CASSSSQEGPQLNEQFF. The CDR3 region has the DNA TGTGCCAGCAGCTCTTCCCAGGAGGGCCCCCAGCTCAATGAGCAGTTCTTC.